The clone carrying this T cell receptor (beta chain) has more than one count but fewer than ten. Its antigen is unknown. A J-beta primer mix and a sample-barcoded 5' primer were used in a second PCR of about 6 to 12 cycles. Each sample yielded at least 2.5 million CDR3-containing paired-end reads. MiXCR, applied by TCRdb to the 5' RACE reads, yields one record per CDR3 protein. The sample carries 1.5 million to 2 million distinct CDR3 sequences, approximately 28% recorded once. The germline V gene encodes CDR1 WSHSY and CDR2 SAAADI. The CDR3 is 16 amino acids. The V segment lost 5 bases and the J segment 7 bases; nucleotides outside the gene matches: 10. This sample stems from a study of blood T cells in healthy people across ages. Whole-study findings and limits: Observed TCR beta diversity per million T cells went down as age went up. This fall followed a roughly linear course with age.

The TCR was taken from a woman aged 25 to 39 in good health. The chain couples TRBV10-2 to TRBJ2-1, with TRBD2 matching over 11 bases. Specimen: blood. The CDR3 sequence: CASSLLASGGLNEQFF. CDR3 nucleotide sequence: TGCGCCAGCAGTCTGCTTGCTAGCGGGGGGTTAAATGAGCAGTTCTTC.